Listed here is a single T cell receptor beta chain. While unrecorded immune exposures were likely, the donors were nominally healthy when sampled. The source of the sample is a study of cytomegalovirus exposure and HLA in healthy donors. Primers for the PCR totalled 60 Vbeta and 13 Jbeta. Measured with immunoSEQ multiplex PCR; TCRdb has only the in-frame clones, and not every one. Found here are about 160,000 clones, around 76% of them singletons; the top ten hold approximately 7.1%. Germline loops: CDR1 SGHNT, CDR2 YENEEA. V trimming: 4 bases; J trimming: 0 bases; junction bases outside the gene matches: 4. The CDR3 contains 18 residues.

The J gene is TRBJ2-3, the V gene TRBV11-3, with TRBD2 matching over 16 bases. The sequencing input was PBMCs. The sequence was obtained from a man aged 35 to 55 in good health and CMV-seropositive. CDR3 nucleotides: TGTGCCAGCAGCTCCGGGACTAGCGGGGGGGCGAGCACAGATACGCAGTATTTT. Translation gives CASSSGTSGGASTDTQYF.